Each of the 20 T cell receptor beta chains below was sequenced from the same sample in a study of cytomegalovirus exposure and HLA in healthy donors. Assay used: immunoSEQ multiplex PCR; TCRdb lists only in-frame clones, some missing. The profile shows tens of thousands of clones, nearly 98% of them singletons. Source material: PBMCs. All receptors come from a young woman in good health and CMV-seropositive.

The V and J genes are TRBV10-3 and TRBJ2-7, with 7 bases lining up with TRBD1. The CDR3 has 15 amino acids. Germline V CDR1 and CDR2: ENHRY, SYGVKD. The V and J ends lost 3 bases and 4 bases, in that order; junction bases with no gene match: 9. CDR3 loop: CAISDGEATGYEQYF. The CDR3 DNA reads as TGTGCCATCAGTGACGGTGAAGCGACAGGGTACGAGCAGTACTTC.

The genes are TRBV19 and TRBJ2-2, with D unclear. Germline values: CDR1 LNHDA, CDR2 SQIVND (reference sequence). Trimming left V 1 base short and J 1 base short, with 4 bases between. The CDR3 length is 14 residues. CDR3 in DNA: TGTGCCAGTAGTATAGGAGGGAACACCGGGGAGCTGTTTTTT. Protein sequence: CASSIGGNTGELFF. The variable domain in full, completed from reference TRBV19 and TRBJ2-2, reads DGGITQSPKYLFRKEGQNVTLSCEQNLNHDAMYWYRQDPGQGLRLIYYSQIVNDFQKGDIAEGYSVSREKKESFPLTVTSAQKNPTAFYLCASSIGGNTGELFFGEGSRLTVL.

The gene calls are TRBV11-2 and TRBJ2-7; possible D gene TRBD2, 6 bases. The V end was cut by 3 bases, the J end by 3 bases, with 12 bases between. The CDR3 has 14 residues. Germline CDR1 and CDR2: SGHAT and FQNNGV. This CDR3 is CASSLGGPYYEQYF. The CDR3 DNA reads TGTGCCAGCAGCTTGGGGGGTCCTTACTACGAGCAGTACTTC.

The chain uses TRBV5-4 and TRBJ2-3; the D gene is possibly TRBD1 (6 bases). The ends were cut back, 5 bases at V and 2 bases at J, with 18 bases in the middle. Looked up from germline, CDR1 is SGHNT and CDR2 is YYREEE (reference sequence). CDR3 length: 16 amino acids. CDR3 nucleotides: TGTGCCAGCAGGAACTCATGGACAGAGAACACAGATACGCAGTATTTT. Translating gives CASRNSWTENTDTQYF.

The genes are TRBV5-8 and TRBJ1-2, with D possibly matching TRBD1 (5 bases). From germline, CDR1 is SGHTS and CDR2 YDEGEE. This CDR3 contains 15 residues. V lost 7 bases and J lost 4, with 20 bases in between. CDR3 bases: TGTGCCAGCTTAGCCCTGGGGCAGGGTGCCTATGGCTACACCTTC. Protein: CASLALGQGAYGYTF.

This chain uses TRBV4-2 with TRBJ1-1, with 7 bases fitting TRBD1. CDR3 length: 15 residues. V was pared by 5 bases and J by 5 bases, with 11 bases of the junction left unmatched. The V gene's germline CDR1 is LGHNA and CDR2 YNFKEQ. The CDR3 sequence is CASSSSTGRGTEAFF. The CDR3 DNA reads as TGTGCCAGCAGCAGTTCGACAGGGCGAGGTACTGAAGCTTTCTTT.

The CDR3 is CAREGRGQFF. The DNA of the CDR3 is TGTGCCCGCGAGGGGAGGGGGCAGTTCTTC. The V call is TRBV27, the J call TRBJ2-1; TRBD2 matches at 7 bases. Looked up from germline, CDR1 is MNHEY and CDR2 is SMNVEV (reference sequence). V shed 11 bases, J shed 12 bases, and the junction held 7 bases outside the gene matches. CDR3 length: 10 residues.

The chain has TRBV6-4 and TRBJ2-1; 11 bases match TRBD2. Germline CDR1 is MRHNA and CDR2 is SNTAGT. After removal of 6 bases from V and 4 bases from J, the junction contained 5 bases not matched to a gene. The CDR3 covers 15 residues. The CDR3 loop reads CASSPLAGGYNEQFF. The CDR3 DNA reads as TGTGCCAGCAGCCCCTTAGCGGGAGGGTACAATGAGCAGTTCTTC.

The CDR3 DNA reads as TGTGCCAGCAGCTTTGGGGGGAACGGTCAGCCCCAGCATTTT. Translation gives CASSFGGNGQPQHF. This chain links TRBV5-6 with TRBJ1-5; D perhaps matches TRBD1 (5 bases). V lost 2 bases, J lost 6 bases, and 12 bases lay in between. CDR1 is SGHDT and CDR2 is YYEEEE in the germline V gene. This CDR3 comprises 14 residues.

The chain is built from TRBV30 and TRBJ1-4, with D tentatively TRBD1 (5 bases). The V gene's germline CDR1 is GTSNPN and CDR2 SVGIG (reference sequence). Trimming pared 0 bases from V and 8 bases from J, leaving 16 bases between. The CDR3 is 15 residues long. The CDR3 nucleotides are TGTGCCTGGAGTGTATTTGGGACTCGATCAGAAAAACTGTTTTTT. This translates into CAWSVFGTRSEKLFF.

The chain joins TRBV10-2 to TRBJ1-2; tentatively, D is TRBD1 (5 bases). The germline gives CDR1 WSHSY, CDR2 SAAADI. V shed 0 bases and J shed 1 base, with 12 bases lying between them. The CDR3 is made up of 16 amino acids. In DNA, the CDR3 is TGCGCCAGCAGTGAGTCAGCGGGGGTGAATAACTATGGCTACACCTTC. It encodes CASSESAGVNNYGYTF.

The chain carries TRBV5-4 and TRBJ2-5, with 13 bases fitting TRBD2. Trimming removed 0 bases from V and 4 bases from J; junction bases left unmatched: 9. The CDR3 sequence is 18 residues long. Germline V CDR1 and CDR2: SGHNT, YYREEE (reference sequence). In nucleotides, the CDR3 is TGTGCCAGCAGCTTGGCGGGTGGGACTAGCGGGATCCGAGAGACCCAGTACTTC. Protein: CASSLAGGTSGIRETQYF. Drawing the rest from reference TRBV5-4 and TRBJ2-5, the complete variable domain is ETGVTQSPTHLIKTRGQQVTLRCSSQSGHNTVSWYQQALGQGPQFIFQYYREEENGRGNFPPRFSGLQFPNYSSELNVNALELDDSALYLCASSLAGGTSGIRETQYFGPGTRLLVL.

This CDR3 is CASSSGLFYEQYF. The CDR3 DNA reads as TGTGCCAGCAGCTCGGGACTATTCTACGAGCAGTACTTC. V gene TRBV7-6 combines with J gene TRBJ2-7, with 7 bases fitting TRBD2. Germline CDR1 reads SGHVS; CDR2 reads FNYEAQ. The CDR3 sequence is 13 residues long. With V trimmed by 4 bases and J by 3 bases, 3 bases remained unmatched.

The rearrangement uses TRBV2 and TRBJ1-1; D is perhaps TRBD1 (5 bases). Germline CDR1 reads SNHLY; CDR2 reads FYNNEI. This CDR3 has 13 residues. With 6 bases removed from V and 0 bases from J, the gap between germline ends came to 8 bases. The CDR3 sequence is CASRGRLNTEAFF. The CDR3 DNA is TGTGCCAGCAGGGGGCGATTGAACACTGAAGCTTTCTTT.

This chain links TRBV28 with TRBJ1-5; D might be TRBD1 (6 bases). V lost 8 bases, J lost 6 bases, and 17 bases lay in between. This CDR3 comprises 14 residues. The germline V gene has CDR1 MDHEN and CDR2 SYDVKM. CDR3 sequence reads: CASRPFRGPQPQHF. CDR3 sequence (DNA): TGTGCCAGCCGACCTTTCAGGGGTCCTCAGCCCCAGCATTTT.

The chain couples TRBV7-9 to TRBJ2-2; D is possibly TRBD2 (6 bases). V lost 0 bases, J lost 3 bases, and 11 bases lay in between. The length of the CDR3 is 16 residues. Germline V CDR1 and CDR2: SEHNR, FQNEAQ (reference sequence). The CDR3 reads CASSLALAIHTGELFF. CDR3 bases: TGTGCCAGCAGCTTAGCTCTAGCGATCCACACCGGGGAGCTGTTTTTT. Drawing the rest from reference TRBV7-9 and TRBJ2-2, the complete variable domain is DTGVSQNPRHKITKRGQNVTFRCDPISEHNRLYWYRQTLGQGPEFLTYFQNEAQLEKSRLLSDRFSAERPKGSFSTLEIQRTEQGDSAMYLCASSLALAIHTGELFFGEGSRLTVL.

A single count supports this clone. The chain is built from TRBV28 and TRBJ1-2; tentative D call: TRBD1 (6 bases). This CDR3 contains 12 residues. Germline CDR1 reads MDHEN; CDR2 reads SYDVKM. Trimming shortened V by 6 bases and J by 7 bases, and 12 bases separated the two germline ends. CDR3 coding DNA: TGTGCCAGCAGATCCACAGGGAGTGGCTACACCTTC. It encodes CASRSTGSGYTF.

The chain combines TRBV7-9 with TRBJ2-7; weak D call: TRBD2 (6 bases). The CDR3 is made up of 13 amino acids. Trimming stripped 1 base from V and 4 bases from J, with 8 bases between. Germline V CDR1 and CDR2: SEHNR, FQNEAQ (reference sequence). CDR3 nucleotide sequence: TGTGCCAGCAGCTTAGGTGGGGGGTACGAGCAGTACTTC. Translating gives CASSLGGGYEQYF.

The V call is TRBV13, the J call TRBJ2-3; weak D call: TRBD1 (5 bases). This CDR3 spans 13 amino acids. The V end lost 5 bases, the J end lost 4 bases, and 10 bases lay between the germline ends. CDR1 and CDR2 from the germline V gene are PRHDT and FYEKMQ (reference sequence). In nucleotides, the CDR3 is TGTGCCAGCAGCACCAGGGCGGCAGATACGCAGTATTTT. Translating gives CASSTRAADTQYF.

The CDR3 spells CASSQYGGTGNYGYTF. For the CDR3, the DNA is TGTGCCAGCAGCCAATACGGAGGGACGGGAAACTATGGCTACACCTTC. The chain joins TRBV14 to TRBJ1-2; D possibly corresponds to TRBD1 (5 bases). V gave up 2 bases and J gave up 2 bases, with 15 bases separating them. CDR3 length: 16 residues. Germline CDR1 and CDR2: SGHDN and FVKESK.